The source of this T cell receptor (beta chain) is a study of Ad26.COV2.S vaccination and SARS-CoV-2 variants. Looking at the study overall: Intramuscular Ad26.COV2.S doses were given once or twice, 56 days apart. General study points: An underestimation of total T cell responses may have resulted from the TCR breadth and depth analyses.

The CDR3 extends over 13 amino acids. Germline V CDR1 and CDR2: SGHTA, FQGNSA. The ends were cut back, 6 bases at V and 4 bases at J, with 9 bases in the middle. TCRdb keeps only in-frame clones here, not all; method: immunoSEQ multiplex PCR. The data contain hundreds of thousands of clones, 80% to 90% of them singletons. The treatment is: about 20 received Ad26.COV2.S at low or high dose, single or two shots; about 5 received placebo; per-sample allocation not given. On day 63 after the first injection, vaccine and placebo recipients gave samples. Concerning this clone: Its antigen is not known.

Material: peripheral blood, obtained in a trial of Ad26.COV2.S vaccine versus placebo. The origin of this receptor is a person between 18 and 65 years old who received the Ad26.COV2.S COVID-19 vaccine or a placebo. This chain links TRBV7-2 with TRBJ2-2; D uncertain. CDR3 in amino acids: CASSPRATGELFF. CDR3 bases: TGTGCCAGCAGTCCCCGGGCCACCGGGGAGCTGTTTTTT.